These T cell receptor beta chains were read from a single sample in a study of early T cells in non-severe SARS-CoV-2 infection. TCRdb reprocessed the 5' RACE reads via MiXCR and lists one record per CDR3 protein. The sample includes 50,000 to 65,000 distinct CDR3 sequences, approximately 12% of them seen just once. The sample was whole blood. The receptors were gathered from an adult who was a healthcare worker with PCR-confirmed SARS-CoV-2 infection or an uninfected control (not recorded which). Both conserved end residues are part of each CDR3. The order of the fields is J gene, D gene, clone size, V gene, CDR3 protein, CDR3 DNA. D genes are given only for firm matches. Clone size is stated in some rows and not others, as once, few, many or a class when expanded.

j_call: TRBJ1-1; d_call: TRBD1; clone_size: many; v_call: TRBV2; cdr3_aa: CASSVLLGTATEAFF; cdr3_nt: TGTGCCAGCAGCGTGCTTCTCGGGACAGCCACTGAAGCTTTCTTT
j_call: TRBJ2-3; d_call: TRBD1; clone_size: few; v_call: TRBV6-5; cdr3_aa: CASRGIRQGESDTQYF; cdr3_nt: TGTGCCAGCAGGGGAATACGACAGGGGGAATCAGATACGCAGTATTTT
j_call: TRBJ2-5; d_call: -; clone_size: many; v_call: TRBV11-2; cdr3_aa: CASSLVSKQETQYF; cdr3_nt: TGTGCCAGCAGCTTAGTCTCCAAGCAGGAGACCCAGTACTTC
j_call: TRBJ1-1; d_call: -; clone_size: -; v_call: TRBV7-2; cdr3_aa: CASSTFQAVGGKGDTEAFF; cdr3_nt: TGTGCCAGCAGCACCTTCCAGGCGGTTGGGGGCAAAGGTGACACTGAAGCTTTCTTT
j_call: TRBJ2-7; d_call: -; clone_size: many; v_call: TRBV3-1; cdr3_aa: CASSQVASWNEQYF; cdr3_nt: TGTGCCAGCAGCCAAGTGGCTAGTTGGAACGAGCAGTACTTC
j_call: TRBJ2-5; d_call: -; clone_size: -; v_call: TRBV11-2; cdr3_aa: CASSLGTPGPETQYF; cdr3_nt: TGTGCCAGCAGCTTAGGTACCCCAGGGCCAGAGACCCAGTACTTC
j_call: TRBJ2-5; d_call: -; clone_size: many; v_call: TRBV7-9; cdr3_aa: CASRENGAQETQYF; cdr3_nt: TGTGCCAGCAGGGAAAATGGGGCGCAAGAGACCCAGTACTTC
j_call: TRBJ2-1; d_call: TRBD1; clone_size: many; v_call: TRBV5-6; cdr3_aa: CASSLFRDRGQGPSYNEQFF; cdr3_nt: TGTGCCAGCAGCTTGTTTCGGGACAGGGGACAAGGCCCTAGCTACAATGAGCAGTTCTTC
j_call: TRBJ1-5; d_call: -; clone_size: -; v_call: TRBV3-1; cdr3_aa: CASSRRDSNQPQHF; cdr3_nt: TGTGCCAGCAGCCGCCGGGACAGCAATCAGCCCCAGCATTTT
j_call: TRBJ2-1; d_call: TRBD2; clone_size: many; v_call: TRBV6-2/TRBV6-3; cdr3_aa: CASSFLSGDSAEQFF; cdr3_nt: TGTGCCAGCAGTTTCTTGAGCGGGGACTCTGCTGAGCAGTTCTTC
j_call: TRBJ2-3; d_call: TRBD2; clone_size: few; v_call: TRBV7-8; cdr3_aa: CASSLGLAGVKDTQYF; cdr3_nt: TGTGCCAGCAGCTTAGGACTAGCGGGGGTAAAAGATACGCAGTATTTT
j_call: TRBJ2-1; d_call: TRBD1; clone_size: -; v_call: TRBV7-8; cdr3_aa: CASSPRDRGGNEQFF; cdr3_nt: TGTGCCAGCAGCCCTCGGGACAGGGGGGGCAATGAGCAGTTCTTC
j_call: TRBJ2-7; d_call: TRBD1; clone_size: -; v_call: TRBV7-2; cdr3_aa: CASSSGQGGEQYF; cdr3_nt: TGTGCCAGCAGCTCAGGACAGGGAGGCGAGCAGTACTTC
j_call: TRBJ2-1; d_call: -; clone_size: -; v_call: TRBV7-3; cdr3_aa: CASSQGQPTGEQFF; cdr3_nt: TGTGCCAGCAGCCAAGGACAGCCGACGGGCGAGCAGTTCTTC
j_call: TRBJ2-1; d_call: -; clone_size: few; v_call: TRBV9; cdr3_aa: CASSVAPTHHEQFF; cdr3_nt: TGTGCCAGCAGCGTAGCCCCCACTCACCATGAGCAGTTCTTC
j_call: TRBJ1-3; d_call: TRBD1; clone_size: few; v_call: TRBV20-1; cdr3_aa: CSARWDSRNTIYF; cdr3_nt: TGCAGTGCTAGATGGGACAGCAGAAACACCATATATTTT
j_call: TRBJ2-3; d_call: -; clone_size: few; v_call: TRBV20-1; cdr3_aa: CSARGGSTDTQYF; cdr3_nt: TGCAGTGCTAGAGGCGGCAGCACAGATACGCAGTATTTT
j_call: TRBJ1-1; d_call: -; clone_size: many; v_call: TRBV29-1; cdr3_aa: CSVEDQGSRTEAFF; cdr3_nt: TGCAGCGTTGAAGATCAGGGTTCTCGGACTGAAGCTTTCTTT
j_call: TRBJ2-3; d_call: TRBD2; clone_size: few; v_call: TRBV7-3; cdr3_aa: CASSLSGGSADTQYF; cdr3_nt: TGTGCCAGCAGCCTCTCGGGGGGGTCCGCAGATACGCAGTATTTT
j_call: TRBJ1-1; d_call: TRBD1; clone_size: -; v_call: TRBV12-3/TRBV12-4; cdr3_aa: CASRRTGAAFF; cdr3_nt: TGTGCCAGCAGAAGGACAGGGGCAGCTTTCTTT
j_call: TRBJ2-5; d_call: TRBD2; clone_size: few; v_call: TRBV7-9; cdr3_aa: CASSLVSRGETQYF; cdr3_nt: TGTGCCAGCAGCTTAGTCTCGCGGGGGGAGACCCAGTACTTC
j_call: TRBJ1-5; d_call: -; clone_size: many; v_call: TRBV7-2; cdr3_aa: CASSWVLGSNQPQHF; cdr3_nt: TGTGCCAGCAGCTGGGTACTGGGAAGCAATCAGCCCCAGCATTTT
j_call: TRBJ2-7; d_call: TRBD1; clone_size: few; v_call: TRBV10-3; cdr3_aa: CAISESQGQPYEQYF; cdr3_nt: TGTGCCATCAGTGAGTCTCAGGGACAGCCTTACGAGCAGTACTTC
j_call: TRBJ2-7; d_call: -; clone_size: -; v_call: TRBV6-5; cdr3_aa: CASSYSMDNTYEQYF; cdr3_nt: TGTGCCAGCAGTTACTCGATGGACAACACCTACGAGCAGTACTTC
j_call: TRBJ2-3; d_call: -; clone_size: -; v_call: TRBV19; cdr3_aa: CASSIAPGATDTQYF; cdr3_nt: TGTGCCAGTAGTATAGCCCCGGGGGCCACAGATACGCAGTATTTT
j_call: TRBJ2-7; d_call: -; clone_size: few; v_call: TRBV20-1; cdr3_aa: CSARKQTGGYEQYF; cdr3_nt: TGCAGTGCTAGAAAGCAGACAGGAGGCTACGAGCAGTACTTC
j_call: TRBJ1-1; d_call: TRBD1; clone_size: many; v_call: TRBV6-1; cdr3_aa: CASSDRRGTGIAAEAFF; cdr3_nt: TGTGCCAGCAGTGATAGAAGGGGGACAGGGATCGCCGCTGAAGCTTTCTTT
j_call: TRBJ1-1; d_call: -; clone_size: many; v_call: TRBV12-3/TRBV12-4; cdr3_aa: CASRFTGLRADTEAFF; cdr3_nt: TGTGCCAGCAGATTTACAGGGTTGCGGGCAGACACTGAAGCTTTCTTT
j_call: TRBJ2-3; d_call: TRBD1; clone_size: -; v_call: TRBV4-1; cdr3_aa: CASSQVGRGSADTQYF; cdr3_nt: TGCGCCAGCAGCCAAGTAGGCAGGGGGAGCGCAGATACGCAGTATTTT
j_call: TRBJ1-1; d_call: -; clone_size: -; v_call: TRBV29-1; cdr3_aa: CSVRTGTNTEAFF; cdr3_nt: TGCAGCGTTCGAACGGGAACAAACACTGAAGCTTTCTTT
j_call: TRBJ2-1; d_call: -; clone_size: -; v_call: TRBV2; cdr3_aa: CASSGLTNNEQFF; cdr3_nt: TGTGCCAGCAGTGGCCTGACCAACAATGAGCAGTTCTTC
j_call: TRBJ2-3; d_call: -; clone_size: many; v_call: TRBV5-1; cdr3_aa: CASSLGPYDRDTQYF; cdr3_nt: TGCGCCAGCAGCTTGGGGCCTTACGACCGGGATACGCAGTATTTT
j_call: TRBJ1-1; d_call: TRBD1; clone_size: -; v_call: TRBV5-1; cdr3_aa: CASSLGDRKNTEAFF; cdr3_nt: TGCGCCAGCAGCTTGGGGGACAGAAAGAACACTGAAGCTTTCTTT
j_call: TRBJ1-2; d_call: -; clone_size: many; v_call: TRBV7-8; cdr3_aa: CASSLALYRTANYGYTF; cdr3_nt: TGTGCCAGCAGCTTAGCGCTGTATAGGACAGCCAACTATGGCTACACCTTC
j_call: TRBJ1-1; d_call: -; clone_size: -; v_call: TRBV2; cdr3_aa: CASRDSLNTEAFF; cdr3_nt: TGTGCCAGCAGGGACAGCCTGAACACTGAAGCTTTCTTT
j_call: TRBJ2-2; d_call: -; clone_size: -; v_call: TRBV7-3; cdr3_aa: CASSLIRSGELFF; cdr3_nt: TGTGCCAGCAGCTTAATCCGTTCCGGGGAGCTGTTTTTT
j_call: TRBJ2-7; d_call: -; clone_size: -; v_call: TRBV2; cdr3_aa: CASRTTNSYEQYF; cdr3_nt: TGTGCCAGCCGGACTACGAATTCCTACGAGCAGTACTTC
j_call: TRBJ2-3; d_call: TRBD2; clone_size: few; v_call: TRBV6-2/TRBV6-3; cdr3_aa: CASNPSGGASDTQYF; cdr3_nt: TGTGCCAGCAACCCTAGCGGGGGGGCTTCAGATACGCAGTATTTT
j_call: TRBJ2-2; d_call: TRBD2; clone_size: -; v_call: TRBV4-3; cdr3_aa: CASSQRASGGYANTGELFF; cdr3_nt: TGCGCCAGCAGCCAACGGGCTAGCGGGGGCTACGCGAACACCGGGGAGCTGTTTTTT
j_call: TRBJ1-1; d_call: -; clone_size: -; v_call: TRBV6-5; cdr3_aa: CASSYGGVGAFF; cdr3_nt: TGTGCCAGCAGTTACGGAGGGGTAGGAGCTTTCTTT
j_call: TRBJ2-3; d_call: TRBD2; clone_size: -; v_call: TRBV9; cdr3_aa: CASSVGWGSSGHTDTQYF; cdr3_nt: TGTGCCAGCAGCGTAGGTTGGGGCTCTAGCGGCCACACAGATACGCAGTATTTT
j_call: TRBJ2-2; d_call: -; clone_size: many; v_call: TRBV7-6; cdr3_aa: CASSLTLRSKNTGELFF; cdr3_nt: TGTGCCAGCAGCTTAACTCTGCGCAGCAAGAACACCGGGGAGCTGTTTTTT
j_call: TRBJ2-6; d_call: TRBD1; clone_size: few; v_call: TRBV11-2; cdr3_aa: CASSLGVLRGPGANVLTF; cdr3_nt: TGTGCCAGCAGCTTAGGGGTCCTAAGGGGGCCTGGGGCCAACGTCCTGACTTTC
j_call: TRBJ2-7; d_call: -; clone_size: few; v_call: TRBV7-3; cdr3_aa: CASSYTLGDEQYF; cdr3_nt: TGTGCCAGCAGCTACACCTTAGGCGACGAGCAGTACTTC
j_call: TRBJ2-1; d_call: TRBD2; clone_size: many; v_call: TRBV7-9; cdr3_aa: CASSSLAGGHNEQFF; cdr3_nt: TGTGCCAGCAGCTCCCTAGCGGGGGGCCACAATGAGCAGTTCTTC